Each of the 20 T cell receptor beta chains below was sequenced from the same sample in a study of T cell responses to AZD1222 COVID-19 vaccine. Assay used: immunoSEQ multiplex PCR; TCRdb lists only in-frame clones, some missing. Altogether more than 150,000 clones are present, about nine tenths being singletons, with the ten largest covering 5% to 7%. This specimen consisted of peripheral blood, obtained on day 0 of AZD1222 vaccination. Source of these receptors: an adult in good health.

The chain links TRBV30 to TRBJ1-5; unclear D gene. Germline V gives CDR1 GTSNPN, CDR2 SVGIG (reference sequence). CDR3 length: 16 residues. Trimming shortened V by 0 bases and J by 7 bases, and 19 bases separated the two germline ends. This CDR3 is CAWSVRSSGSVQPQHF. In nucleotides, the CDR3 is TGTGCCTGGAGTGTACGGTCCTCGGGGTCTGTACAGCCCCAGCATTTT.

The chain uses TRBV20-1 and TRBJ1-6; D remains unclear. The CDR3 is 14 amino acids. Germline loops: CDR1 DFQATT, CDR2 SNEGSKA (reference sequence). V dropped 3 bases and J dropped 7 bases, with 13 bases sitting between them. DNA for the CDR3: TGCAGTGCTAGTGTGGACCGGTCCAATTCACCCCTCCACTTT. It specifies CSASVDRSNSPLHF.

CDR3 sequence reads: CASSPRDEQYF. The CDR3 bases are TGTGCCAGCTCACCGCGGGACGAGCAGTACTTC. The chain recombines TRBV18 with TRBJ2-7; weak D call: TRBD2 (5 bases). With 3 bases removed from V and 5 bases from J, the gap between germline ends came to 5 bases. The CDR3 loop spans 11 amino acids. Germline V lookup: CDR1 KGHSH, CDR2 LQKENI.

V gene TRBV28 combines with J gene TRBJ2-5; 11 positions match TRBD2. The germline gives CDR1 MDHEN, CDR2 SYDVKM. This CDR3 region has 15 residues. The J segment lost 4 bases and the V segment lost 6 bases, leaving 7 bases of the junction unmatched. The CDR3 nucleotides read TGTGCCAGCAGGGGTGCTAGCGGGAGGATAGAGACCCAGTACTTC. Residues: CASRGASGRIETQYF. The variable domain in full, with the rest retrieved from reference TRBV28 and TRBJ2-5, is DVKVTQSSRYLVKRTGEKVFLECVQDMDHENMFWYRQDPGLGLRLIYFSYDVKMKEKGDIPEGYSVSREKKERFSLILESASTNQTSMYLCASRGASGRIETQYFGPGTRLLVL.

This clone is judged medium-sized. V usage is TRBV7-3 and J usage is TRBJ2-3; possible D gene TRBD2, 5 bases. There are 15 residues in the CDR3. Germline assignment: CDR1 SGHTA and CDR2 FQGTGA. Trimming left V 1 base short and J 2 bases short, with 10 bases between. CDR3 residues: CASSLSGGLTDTQYF. The CDR3 coding sequence is TGTGCCAGCAGCTTAAGCGGCGGGCTCACAGATACGCAGTATTTT.

V gene TRBV5-1 combines with J gene TRBJ2-5; D not certain. The CDR3 spans 15 residues. CDR1 is SGHRS and CDR2 is YFSETQ in the germline V gene. V was shortened by 0 bases and J by 0 bases, with 9 bases between the two germline ends. The CDR3 loop reads CASSLGLRDQETQYF. CDR3 coding DNA: TGCGCCAGCAGCTTGGGGTTACGGGACCAAGAGACCCAGTACTTC.

The genes are TRBV6-5 and TRBJ2-5; D gene unclear. This CDR3 spans 16 amino acids. Germline V gene lookup returns CDR1 MNHEY and CDR2 SVGAGI. The V end was cut by 3 bases, the J end by 1 base, with 15 bases between. The CDR3 here is CASSYNPSAVQETQYF. CDR3 bases: TGTGCCAGCAGTTATAACCCGTCGGCGGTCCAAGAGACCCAGTACTTC.

The V and J genes are TRBV27 and TRBJ2-2; 11 bases match TRBD2. CDR1 is MNHEY and CDR2 is SMNVEV in the germline V gene (reference sequence). The CDR3 is 17 residues long. After removal of 4 bases from V and 1 base from J, the junction contained 5 bases not matched to a gene. CDR3 bases: TGTGCCAGCAGTTGGCTAGCGGGGGGTGGGAACACCGGGGAGCTGTTTTTT. Amino acids: CASSWLAGGGNTGELFF.

The V gene is TRBV29-1, the J gene TRBJ1-2, with D perhaps TRBD1 (6 bases). Between the trimmed V and J ends, which lost 7 bases and 6 bases, there was a span of 18 bases. The CDR3 is 13 amino acids. The germline CDR1 and CDR2 sequences are SQVTM and ANQGSEA. CDR3 sequence (DNA): TGCAGCGCTACGACCGAGGGGGGGAATGGCTACACCTTC. It yields the protein CSATTEGGNGYTF.

The chain recombines TRBV5-4 with TRBJ2-2; D uncertain. CDR1 SGHNT and CDR2 YYREEE come from the germline V gene (reference sequence). The CDR3 covers 15 residues. V was pared by 1 base and J by 7 bases, with 14 bases between. This chain's CDR3 is CASSLRASMIGELFF. CDR3 nucleotides: TGTGCCAGCAGCTTGAGAGCCTCCATGATCGGGGAGCTGTTTTTT.

The chain links TRBV18 to TRBJ1-6; maybe TRBD1 (5 bases). The CDR3 spans 15 residues. Germline CDR1 KGHSH, CDR2 LQKENI. Trimming took 2 bases from V and 7 from J, leaving 12 bases between them. This CDR3 reads CASSPMEGRNSPLHF. In DNA, the CDR3 is TGTGCCAGCTCACCAATGGAGGGGCGGAATTCACCCCTCCACTTT.

V is TRBV27 and J is TRBJ1-1; D ambiguous. CDR1 MNHEY and CDR2 SMNVEV come from the germline V gene (reference sequence). Deletions cut 1 base from V and 0 bases from J, with 3 bases between. The CDR3 is made up of 13 amino acids. DNA for the CDR3: TGTGCCAGCAGTTTATACCTGAACACTGAAGCTTTCTTT. Protein product: CASSLYLNTEAFF.

This chain uses TRBV6-6 with TRBJ1-5; D not certain. The germline V and J ends were trimmed by 7 bases and 2 bases, with 12 bases remaining between them. This CDR3 is 14 amino acids long. Looked up from germline, CDR1 is MNHNY and CDR2 is SVGAGI (reference sequence). CDR3 protein: CASIHTGGNQPQHF. The DNA of the CDR3 is TGTGCCAGCATTCACACCGGGGGCAATCAGCCCCAGCATTTT.

V and J are TRBV19 and TRBJ1-2; tentatively, D is TRBD1 (6 bases). V was shortened by 1 base and J by 6 bases, with 12 bases between the two germline ends. Germline-derived CDR1 and CDR2 are LNHDA and SQIVND (reference sequence). This CDR3 has 14 residues. The DNA for the CDR3 is TGTGCCAGTAGTATAGGCACGGGGGCAAATGGCTACACCTTC. It encodes CASSIGTGANGYTF.

The CDR3: CASSPSGSTDTQYF. Written as DNA, the CDR3 is TGTGCCAGCAGCCCTAGCGGGAGCACAGATACGCAGTATTTT. The chain couples TRBV4-2 to TRBJ2-3, with 8 positions matching TRBD2. The CDR3 contains 14 residues. The V gene end was trimmed by 4 bases and the J gene end by 0 bases; junction bases not matched to a gene: 0. Germline-derived CDR1 and CDR2 are LGHNA and YNFKEQ.

The rearrangement joins TRBV7-6 to TRBJ2-7, with 9 bases identical to TRBD2. V was clipped by 1 base and J by 5 bases; unmatched bases: 6. Per germline, CDR1 SGHVS and CDR2 FNYEAQ. This CDR3 is 15 amino acids long. The CDR3 coding sequence is TGTGCCAGCAGCTTAGTTTCAGCGGGAGGTCACGAGCAGTACTTC. It is translated as CASSLVSAGGHEQYF.

The V and J genes are TRBV5-1 and TRBJ1-1, with D maybe TRBD1 (5 bases). Germline V gene lookup returns CDR1 SGHRS and CDR2 YFSETQ. V lost 2 bases, J lost 6 bases, and 17 bases lay in between. The CDR3 is 15 residues long. The CDR3 coding sequence is TGCGCCAGCAGCTTTATGGGGGAGGGCGGAGCTGAAGCTTTCTTT. It is translated as CASSFMGEGGAEAFF.

This clone was found a few times. V usage is TRBV5-4 and J usage is TRBJ1-2, with D maybe TRBD1 (5 bases). Germline assignment: CDR1 SGHNT and CDR2 YYREEE (reference sequence). The V and J ends lost 0 bases and 2 bases respectively, with 14 bases between them. This CDR3 contains 16 residues. The CDR3 sequence: CASSLGAGQLNYGYTF. CDR3 DNA: TGTGCCAGCAGCTTGGGTGCTGGACAACTAAACTATGGCTACACCTTC.

The CDR3 coding sequence is TGCGCCAGCAGTCGACTAGCGGGAGTCGTAGATACGCAGTATTTT. Protein sequence: CASSRLAGVVDTQYF. The chain employs TRBV5-1 and TRBJ2-3; 12 nucleotides agree with TRBD2. CDR3 length equals 15 residues. CDR1 SGHRS and CDR2 YFSETQ come from the germline V gene. V lost 5 bases to trimming and J lost 5 bases; unmatched junction nucleotides: 6.

V usage is TRBV13 and J usage is TRBJ2-4; no definite D call. Trimming shortened V by 5 bases and J by 0 bases, and 8 bases separated the two germline ends. The CDR3 has 14 amino acids. The germline V gene has CDR1 PRHDT and CDR2 FYEKMQ (reference sequence). The CDR3 sequence: CASSQSLAKNIQYF. The CDR3 DNA is TGTGCCAGCAGCCAATCCCTAGCCAAAAACATTCAGTACTTC.